Sequencing of this T cell receptor beta chain was carried out in a study of cytomegalovirus exposure and HLA in healthy donors. This PCR relied on a set of 60 Vbeta primers and 13 Jbeta primers. The data were produced by immunoSEQ multiplex PCR, yet TCRdb's version contains in-frame clones alone and is incomplete. The profile covers about 92,000 clones, with roughly 69% appearing a single time and roughly 2.7% taken by the ten largest. This CDR3 contains 18 residues. Germline trimming cut 1 base from V and 0 bases from J; bases unmatched to any gene: 8. The germline V gene encodes CDR1 SGHKS and CDR2 YYEKEE (reference sequence).

This receptor was obtained from a man between 50 and 59 years old in good health and CMV-seronegative. Sequencing input: PBMCs. V gene TRBV5-5 combines with J gene TRBJ1-4; 8 bases map to TRBD1. The CDR3 here is CASSLFGQGYATNEKLFF. In DNA, the CDR3 is TGTGCCAGCAGCTTGTTCGGACAGGGATACGCAACTAATGAAAAACTGTTTTTT.